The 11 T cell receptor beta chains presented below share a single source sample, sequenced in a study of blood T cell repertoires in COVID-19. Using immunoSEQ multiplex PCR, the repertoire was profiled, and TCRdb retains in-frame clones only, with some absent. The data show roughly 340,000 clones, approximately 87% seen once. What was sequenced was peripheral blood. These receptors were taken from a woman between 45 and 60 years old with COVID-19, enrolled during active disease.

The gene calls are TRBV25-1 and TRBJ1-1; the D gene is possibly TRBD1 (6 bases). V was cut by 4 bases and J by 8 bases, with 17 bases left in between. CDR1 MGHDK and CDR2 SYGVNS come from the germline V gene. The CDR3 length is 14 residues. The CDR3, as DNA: TGTGCCAGCAGTGGAAAAGGGGATACAGGGGAAGCTTTCTTT. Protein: CASSGKGDTGEAFF.

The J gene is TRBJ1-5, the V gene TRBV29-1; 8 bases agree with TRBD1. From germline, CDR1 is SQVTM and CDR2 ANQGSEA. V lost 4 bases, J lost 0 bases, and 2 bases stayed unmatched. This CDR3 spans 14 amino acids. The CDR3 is CSVVTGASNQPQHF. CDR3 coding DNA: TGCAGCGTTGTGACAGGGGCTAGCAATCAGCCCCAGCATTTT.

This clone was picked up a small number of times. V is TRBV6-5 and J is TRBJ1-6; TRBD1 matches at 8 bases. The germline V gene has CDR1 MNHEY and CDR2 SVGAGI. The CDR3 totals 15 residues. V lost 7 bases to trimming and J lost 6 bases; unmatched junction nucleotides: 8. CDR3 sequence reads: CASMPWTGTNSPLHF. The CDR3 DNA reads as TGTGCCAGCATGCCTTGGACAGGGACTAATTCACCCCTCCACTTT.

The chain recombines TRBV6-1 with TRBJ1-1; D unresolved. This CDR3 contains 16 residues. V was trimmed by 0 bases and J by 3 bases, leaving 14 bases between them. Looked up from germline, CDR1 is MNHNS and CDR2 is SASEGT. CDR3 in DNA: TGTGCCAGCAGTGAAGCAGTGGCAGTCCGTTACACTGAAGCTTTCTTT. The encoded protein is CASSEAVAVRYTEAFF.

The CDR3 nucleotides read TGTGCCAGCAAAGCAGGAAAGAACACTGAAGCTTTCTTT. This encodes CASKAGKNTEAFF. V and J are TRBV5-4 and TRBJ1-1, with D unclear. Trimming shortened V by 6 bases and J by 1 base, and 10 bases separated the two germline ends. Germline CDR1 SGHNT, CDR2 YYREEE (reference sequence). The CDR3 runs to 13 residues. Together with reference TRBV5-4 and TRBJ1-1, the CDR3 gives the full variable domain: ETGVTQSPTHLIKTRGQQVTLRCSSQSGHNTVSWYQQALGQGPQFIFQYYREEENGRGNFPPRFSGLQFPNYSSELNVNALELDDSALYLCASKAGKNTEAFFGQGTRLTVV.

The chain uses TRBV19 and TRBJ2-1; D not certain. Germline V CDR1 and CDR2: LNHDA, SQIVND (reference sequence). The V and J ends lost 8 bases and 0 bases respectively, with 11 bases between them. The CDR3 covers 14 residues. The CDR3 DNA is TGTGCCAGTTTGCAAGATAGCTCCTACAATGAGCAGTTCTTC. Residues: CASLQDSSYNEQFF.

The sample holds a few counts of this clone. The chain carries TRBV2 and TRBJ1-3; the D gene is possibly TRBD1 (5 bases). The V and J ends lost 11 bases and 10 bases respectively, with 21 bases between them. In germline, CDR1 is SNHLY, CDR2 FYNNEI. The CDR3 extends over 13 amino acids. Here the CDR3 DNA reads TGTGCCCGGCTATCGGGAGGTGGGGGAACCATATATTTT. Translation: CARLSGGGGTIYF.

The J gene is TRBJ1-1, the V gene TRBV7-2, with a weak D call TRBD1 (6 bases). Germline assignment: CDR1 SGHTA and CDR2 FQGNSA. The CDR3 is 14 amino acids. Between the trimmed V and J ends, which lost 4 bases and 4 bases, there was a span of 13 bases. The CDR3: CASSSGGLSTEAFF. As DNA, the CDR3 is TGTGCCAGCAGCTCGGGGGGCTTGAGCACTGAAGCTTTCTTT.

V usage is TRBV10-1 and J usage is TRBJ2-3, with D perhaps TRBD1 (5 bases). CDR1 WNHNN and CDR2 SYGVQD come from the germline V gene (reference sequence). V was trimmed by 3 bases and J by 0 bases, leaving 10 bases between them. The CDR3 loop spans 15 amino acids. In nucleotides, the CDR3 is TGCGCCAGCAGTGAACGGACATATAGCACAGATACGCAGTATTTT. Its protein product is CASSERTYSTDTQYF.

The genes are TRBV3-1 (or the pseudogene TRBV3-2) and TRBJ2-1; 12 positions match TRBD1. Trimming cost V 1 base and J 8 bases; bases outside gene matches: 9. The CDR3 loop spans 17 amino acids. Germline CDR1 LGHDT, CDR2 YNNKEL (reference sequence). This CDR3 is CASSQAGTGGQRHEQFF. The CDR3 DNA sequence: TGTGCCAGCAGCCAAGCCGGGACAGGGGGCCAAAGACATGAGCAGTTCTTC.

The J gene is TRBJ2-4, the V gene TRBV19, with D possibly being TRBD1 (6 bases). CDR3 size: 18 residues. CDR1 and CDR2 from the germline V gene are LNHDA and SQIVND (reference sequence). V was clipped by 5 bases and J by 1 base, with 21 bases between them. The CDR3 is CASSSQWGRGSAKNIQYF. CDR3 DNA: TGTGCCAGTAGTTCCCAATGGGGCAGGGGATCGGCCAAAAACATTCAGTACTTC.